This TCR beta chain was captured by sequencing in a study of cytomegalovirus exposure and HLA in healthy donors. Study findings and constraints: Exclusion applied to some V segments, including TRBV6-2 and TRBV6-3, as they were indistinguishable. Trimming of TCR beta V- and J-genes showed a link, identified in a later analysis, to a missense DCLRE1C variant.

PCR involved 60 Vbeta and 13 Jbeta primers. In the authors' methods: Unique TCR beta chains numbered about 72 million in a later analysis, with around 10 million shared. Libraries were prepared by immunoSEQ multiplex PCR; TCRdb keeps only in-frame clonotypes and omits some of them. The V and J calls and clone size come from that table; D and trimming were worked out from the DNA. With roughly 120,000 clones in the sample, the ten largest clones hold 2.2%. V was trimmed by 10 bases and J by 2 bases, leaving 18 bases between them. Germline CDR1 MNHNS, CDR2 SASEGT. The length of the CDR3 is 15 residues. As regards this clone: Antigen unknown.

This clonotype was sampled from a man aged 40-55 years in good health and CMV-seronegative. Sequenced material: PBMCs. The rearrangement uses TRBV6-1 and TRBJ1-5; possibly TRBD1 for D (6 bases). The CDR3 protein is CATHRVRGGNQPQHF. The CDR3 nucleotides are TGTGCCACGCACAGGGTTCGGGGCGGCAATCAGCCCCAGCATTTT.